The 28 T cell receptor beta chains in this list originate from one sample, sequenced in a study of cytomegalovirus exposure and HLA in healthy donors. 13 Jbeta primers and 60 Vbeta primers were used for the PCR. Clones were sequenced by immunoSEQ multiplex PCR, and TCRdb holds only the in-frame ones, with some missing. This table has about 120,000 clones, roughly four fifths appearing once. The sequenced sample consisted of PBMCs. These receptors all stem from a man in his forties or fifties in good health and CMV-seronegative.

The rearrangement uses TRBV4-3 and TRBJ2-3, with D tentatively TRBD2 (5 bases). Trimming took off 3 bases at V and 2 bases at J, with 21 bases between the two ends. Germline CDR1 LGHNA, CDR2 YSLEER. The CDR3 consists of 18 residues. The CDR3 DNA reads as TGCGCCAGCAGCCAGGACGCCGGGGTAACGAGAACCACAGATACGCAGTATTTT. Translating gives CASSQDAGVTRTTDTQYF.

A single count supports this clone. This chain connects TRBV27 to TRBJ2-1; the match to TRBD2 covers 11 bases. V gave up 10 bases and J gave up 0 bases; unmatched junction bases: 23. The CDR3 totals 21 residues. Germline V CDR1 and CDR2: MNHEY, SMNVEV (reference sequence). Here the CDR3 reads CATTPTRGSGGAPSSYNEQFF. The CDR3 DNA sequence: TGTGCCACTACCCCGACCCGGGGTAGCGGGGGGGCCCCGAGCTCCTACAATGAGCAGTTCTTC.

V usage is TRBV7-9 and J usage is TRBJ1-5; TRBD1 aligns across 7 bases. This CDR3 comprises 15 residues. J was trimmed by 5 bases and V by 5 bases; bases with no gene match: 9. Germline V gene sequence: CDR1 SEHNR, CDR2 FQNEAQ (reference sequence). The CDR3 DNA reads TGTGCCAGCAGCCACTCCCGGGACAGCTATCAGCCCCAGCATTTT. This sequence encodes CASSHSRDSYQPQHF.

This rearrangement joins TRBV6-1 to TRBJ2-7; TRBD2 is a possible D gene (5 bases). Trimming left V 5 bases short and J 2 bases short, with 16 bases between. CDR1 is MNHNS and CDR2 is SASEGT in the germline V gene. CDR3 length: 15 amino acids. CDR3 coding DNA: TGTGCCAGCAGTAGGGAAAGCGGAATACCCTACGAGCAGTACTTC. Protein product: CASSRESGIPYEQYF.

The chain carries TRBV6-5 and TRBJ2-7; tentative D call: TRBD1 (5 bases). Trimming took off 0 bases at V and 4 bases at J, with 10 bases between the two ends. Germline V gene sequence: CDR1 MNHEY, CDR2 SVGAGI. The CDR3 is 14 amino acids. The CDR3 DNA follows: TGTGCCAGCAGTTACTCTTGGACACCATACGAGCAGTACTTC. It specifies CASSYSWTPYEQYF.

A few counts support this clone. This chain uses TRBV27 with TRBJ2-5, with D perhaps TRBD2 (6 bases). The end of the DNA fits TRBJ2-7 better, so the J call may be wrong. The germline V gene has CDR1 MNHEY and CDR2 SMNVEV (reference sequence). This CDR3 comprises 15 residues. This CDR3 reads CASSGGDGRRAEQYF. The DNA for the CDR3 is TGTGCCAGCAGTGGCGGGGACGGCCGTCGAGCCGAGCAGTACTTC.

The chain links TRBV19 to TRBJ2-1; D perhaps matches TRBD1 (5 bases). Per germline, CDR1 LNHDA and CDR2 SQIVND (reference sequence). V was clipped by 0 bases and J by 12 bases, with 12 bases between them. The CDR3 runs 13 residues. The CDR3 is CASSIDHPGLQFF. The DNA for the CDR3 is TGTGCCAGTAGTATAGATCACCCAGGGTTGCAGTTCTTC.

The gene calls are TRBV7-2 and TRBJ2-5, with 7 bases lining up with TRBD1. There are 15 residues in the CDR3. V shed 5 bases and J 2 bases; nucleotides not matched to a gene: 8. From germline, CDR1 is SGHTA and CDR2 FQGNSA. CDR3 DNA: TGTGCCAGCAGCCTCCTCGGGACAGCTCAAGAGACCCAGTACTTC. Translated: CASSLLGTAQETQYF.

CDR3 nucleotides: TGTGCCAGCAGCTGGGGCCGGGAGACCCAGTACTTC. Translating it yields CASSWGRETQYF. The V and J genes are TRBV5-8 and TRBJ2-5; D possibly corresponds to TRBD1 (5 bases). This CDR3 spans 12 amino acids. CDR1 is SGHTS, CDR2 YDEGEE, per germline. Trimming cost V 3 bases and J 5 bases, with 8 bases left between them.

This chain uses TRBV6-1 with TRBJ1-3; D not certain. The germline gives CDR1 MNHNS, CDR2 SASEGT. This CDR3 region has 12 residues. Trimming pared 6 bases from V and 3 bases from J, leaving 6 bases between. Written as DNA, the CDR3 is TGTGCCAGCAGGACTGGTGGAAACACCATATATTTT. Its translation: CASRTGGNTIYF.

This chain uses TRBV7-3 with TRBJ2-1; no clear D. The CDR3 is made up of 15 amino acids. Looked up from germline, CDR1 is SGHTA and CDR2 is FQGTGA. V gave up 5 bases and J gave up 6 bases, with 17 bases separating them. This CDR3 reads CASSPFGPTLNEQFF. As DNA, the CDR3 is TGTGCCAGCAGCCCGTTCGGTCCCACGCTCAATGAGCAGTTCTTC.

The chain combines TRBV2 with TRBJ1-1; maybe TRBD1 (5 bases). The CDR3 runs to 15 residues. V was cut by 5 bases and J by 0 bases, with 13 bases left in between. Germline V gene data show CDR1 as SNHLY and CDR2 as FYNNEI. This CDR3 reads CASSSDSLMNTEAFF. CDR3 nucleotides: TGTGCCAGCAGTAGTGACAGCCTCATGAACACTGAAGCTTTCTTT.

Comments on this clone: This probably arose from a read error, given a far larger clone one base away. At the DNA level, this CDR3 is encoded by other sequences in the same sample as well. V gene TRBV7-9 combines with J gene TRBJ2-6; D may be TRBD1 (5 bases). Per the germline V gene, CDR1 is SEHNR and CDR2 is FQNEAQ (reference sequence). The CDR3 length is 16 residues. Deletions cut 5 bases from V and 2 bases from J, with 13 bases between. CDR3 in DNA: TGTGCCAGCAGCCAGTCCGCAGGGACTGGGGCCAACGTCCTGACTTTC. It codes for CASSQSAGTGANVLTF.

Regarding this clone: Compared with germline, one end of the junction differs, possibly owing to a read error. The chain has TRBV28 and TRBJ2-5; 8 bases agree with TRBD1. The J call may be incorrect, as the DNA end agrees better with TRBJ2-7. The germline V gene has CDR1 MDHEN and CDR2 SYDVKM. There are 15 residues in the CDR3. Here the CDR3 reads CASSLPDRVSSEQYF. The CDR3 region has the DNA TGTGCCAGCAGTTTGCCGGACAGGGTATCCTCCGAGCAGTACTTC.

The V call is TRBV19, the J call TRBJ2-7, with 9 positions matching TRBD1. The CDR3 has 16 residues. Germline V gene sequence: CDR1 LNHDA, CDR2 SQIVND (reference sequence). V dropped 7 bases and J dropped 2; count of bases not matched to a gene: 12. The CDR3 bases are TGTGCCAGTACCACCAGGCCGGGACAGGGCACCTACGAGCAGTACTTC. Translating gives CASTTRPGQGTYEQYF.

This chain links TRBV7-2 with TRBJ2-7; 7 positions match TRBD1. Germline loops: CDR1 SGHTA, CDR2 FQGNSA. CDR3 length: 14 amino acids. V shed 4 bases, J shed 4 bases, and the junction held 7 bases outside the gene matches. CDR3 sequence: CASSSATGLYEQYF. CDR3 coding DNA: TGTGCCAGCAGCTCAGCGACAGGGTTGTACGAGCAGTACTTC.

The V and J genes are TRBV5-6 and TRBJ1-2; unclear D gene. Trimming pared 4 bases from V and 8 bases from J, leaving 12 bases between. Germline V gene sequence: CDR1 SGHDT, CDR2 YYEEEE. CDR3 length: 12 residues. The CDR3 DNA is TGTGCCAGCAGCCCCGGTCTTGCGGGCTACACCTTC. Its protein product is CASSPGLAGYTF. Complete variable domain (other parts from reference TRBV5-6 and TRBJ1-2): DAGVTQSPTHLIKTRGQQVTLRCSPKSGHDTVSWYQQALGQGPQFIFQYYEEEERQRGNFPDRFSGHQFPNYSSELNVNALLLGDSALYLCASSPGLAGYTFGSGTRLTVV.

The CDR3: CASSPSFGWNEQFF. DNA for the CDR3: TGTGCCAGCAGCCCCTCCTTCGGGTGGAATGAGCAGTTCTTC. This chain links TRBV9 with TRBJ2-1; D is ambiguous. This CDR3 comprises 14 residues. V shed 4 bases and J shed 7 bases, with 15 bases lying between them. Germline assignment: CDR1 SGDLS and CDR2 YYNGEE.

This clone was counted once. The CDR3 coding sequence is TGCAGCGCCCTCGCGGGGGGGTCGAGAGATACGCAGTATTTT. Protein product: CSALAGGSRDTQYF. The chain combines TRBV29-1 with TRBJ2-3; 9 bases line up with TRBD2. Germline loops: CDR1 SQVTM, CDR2 ANQGSEA. Trimming removed 7 bases from V and 5 bases from J; junction bases left unmatched: 10. The CDR3 totals 14 residues.

On this clone: The same CDR3 is also encoded by other DNA sequences in this sample. The chain has TRBV9 and TRBJ2-2; 12 bases line up with TRBD2. Germline CDR1 reads SGDLS; CDR2 reads YYNGEE. The CDR3 has 16 residues. V shed 2 bases, J shed 8 bases, and the junction held 7 bases outside the gene matches. The CDR3 spells CASSVSASGGAGELFF. The CDR3 region has the DNA TGTGCCAGCAGCGTTTCCGCTAGCGGGGGGGCAGGGGAGCTGTTTTTT.

The genes are TRBV4-3 and TRBJ2-1; unclear D gene. There are 15 residues in the CDR3. The V end was cut by 0 bases, the J end by 0 bases, with 6 bases between. Per germline, CDR1 LGHNA and CDR2 YSLEER. For the CDR3, the DNA is TGCGCCAGCAGCCAAGATTTGAGCTCCTACAATGAGCAGTTCTTC. Translation gives CASSQDLSSYNEQFF.

The chain employs TRBV9 and TRBJ2-7, with D perhaps TRBD2 (6 bases). Trimming removed 1 base at V and 6 bases at J, with 17 bases between. This CDR3 region has 15 residues. The germline CDR1 and CDR2 sequences are SGDLS and YYNGEE. CDR3 nucleotides: TGTGCCAGCAGCGTAACCGGGACTTTAGCATTCGAGCAGTACTTC. This codes for CASSVTGTLAFEQYF.

The J gene is TRBJ2-1, the V gene TRBV5-4, with D maybe TRBD2 (10 bases). The CDR3 extends over 15 amino acids. Trimming pared 4 bases from V and 9 bases from J, leaving 20 bases between. CDR1 and CDR2 (germline): SGHNT, YYREEE (reference sequence). The DNA of the CDR3 is TGTGCCAGCAGCCTACTAGCGGGACAGGGTGGTGAGCAGTTCTTC. Translated: CASSLLAGQGGEQFF.

The V call is TRBV29-1, the J call TRBJ1-5; D is possibly TRBD1 (5 bases). Per the germline V gene, CDR1 is SQVTM and CDR2 is ANQGSEA. Trimming left V 6 bases short and J 3 bases short, with 12 bases between. This CDR3 comprises 13 residues. The CDR3 nucleotides read TGCAGCGTAGTACCGGGACTCAATCAGCCCCAGCATTTT. Protein: CSVVPGLNQPQHF.

The chain recombines TRBV10-3 with TRBJ2-3; tentatively, D is TRBD1 (5 bases). CDR1 ENHRY and CDR2 SYGVKD come from the germline V gene. CDR3 length equals 11 residues. With 8 bases removed from V and 3 bases from J, the gap between germline ends came to 6 bases. CDR3 residues: CAIAGTDTQYF. The CDR3 DNA reads TGTGCCATCGCAGGGACAGATACGCAGTATTTT.

The count of this clone is one. The V and J genes are TRBV4-1 and TRBJ2-7, with a possible D match to TRBD2 (6 bases). V shed 0 bases and J shed 4 bases, with 13 bases lying between them. Looked up from germline, CDR1 is MGHRA and CDR2 is YSYEKL. There are 15 residues in the CDR3. The CDR3 protein is CASSQDKTSWYEQYF. Written as DNA, the CDR3 is TGCGCCAGCAGCCAAGATAAAACTAGCTGGTACGAGCAGTACTTC.

The V call is TRBV27, the J call TRBJ2-2, with 9 bases fitting TRBD1. Germline V gives CDR1 MNHEY, CDR2 SMNVEV (reference sequence). This CDR3 contains 15 residues. V gave up 2 bases and J gave up 6 bases; unmatched junction bases: 4. CDR3 nucleotides: TGTGCCAGCAGTTTAAGCGGGACAGGGCCCGGGGAGCTGTTTTTT. Encoded protein: CASSLSGTGPGELFF.

The chain recombines TRBV7-2 with TRBJ2-2; D not certain. This CDR3 has 15 amino acids. V was shortened by 2 bases and J by 2 bases, with 9 bases between the two germline ends. CDR1 is SGHTA and CDR2 is FQGNSA in the germline V gene. For the CDR3, the DNA is TGTGCCAGCAGCTTAACTACCTCAAACACCGGGGAGCTGTTTTTT. Its protein is CASSLTTSNTGELFF.